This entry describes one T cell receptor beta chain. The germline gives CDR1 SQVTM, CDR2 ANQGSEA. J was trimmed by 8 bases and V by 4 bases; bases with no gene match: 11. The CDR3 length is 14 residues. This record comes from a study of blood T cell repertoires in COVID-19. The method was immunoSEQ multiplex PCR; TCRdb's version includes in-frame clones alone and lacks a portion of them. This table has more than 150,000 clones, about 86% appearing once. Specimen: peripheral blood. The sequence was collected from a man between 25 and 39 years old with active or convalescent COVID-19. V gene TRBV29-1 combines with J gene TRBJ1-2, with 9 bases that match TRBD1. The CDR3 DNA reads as TGCAGCGTTGGAGGACAGGGGCTTCCGGGGGGCTACACCTTC. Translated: CSVGGQGLPGGYTF.